The next 30 T cell receptor beta chains were all read from a single sample in a study of T cell changes during pregnancy in multiple sclerosis. Libraries were prepared by immunoSEQ multiplex PCR; TCRdb keeps only in-frame clonotypes and omits some of them. Of 100,000 to 110,000 clones listed, about 92% are singletons. The material sequenced was peripheral blood, taken after pregnancy. The origin of the receptors is a female donor with multiple sclerosis, enrolled in a pregnancy study.

In this sample, this clone turned up once. This sequence joins TRBV4-1 and TRBJ2-7, with D possibly matching TRBD1 (5 bases). CDR1 is MGHRA and CDR2 is YSYEKL in the germline V gene. The CDR3 length is 14 residues. Trimming shortened V by 6 bases and J by 6 bases, and 18 bases separated the two germline ends. The CDR3 region has the DNA TGCGCCAGCAGAGATACGACAGTAACGGGCGAGCAGTACTTC. This codes for CASRDTTVTGEQYF.

This chain links TRBV5-6 with TRBJ1-1, with a possible D match to TRBD1 (6 bases). The V end was cut by 4 bases, the J end by 2 bases, with 12 bases between. The CDR3 is made up of 14 amino acids. Germline V gene lookup returns CDR1 SGHDT and CDR2 YYEEEE. CDR3 coding DNA: TGTGCCAGCAGCCCGAGCAGGGGTAACACTGAAGCTTTCTTT. Amino acids: CASSPSRGNTEAFF.

The CDR3 nucleotides read TGTGCCAGCAGCCGACCGGGACAGGGCATAGACATTCAGTACTTC. Protein product: CASSRPGQGIDIQYF. The V and J genes are TRBV28 and TRBJ2-4; TRBD1 aligns across 9 bases. From germline, CDR1 is MDHEN and CDR2 SYDVKM. The trim removed 6 bases at V and 8 bases at J, leaving 11 bases unmatched. This CDR3 is 15 amino acids long.

V is TRBV28 and J is TRBJ2-6; D might be TRBD2 (6 bases). The CDR3 runs to 15 residues. Germline values: CDR1 MDHEN, CDR2 SYDVKM. The ends were cut back, 7 bases at V and 0 bases at J, with 10 bases in the middle. CDR3 sequence reads: CASIGGSSGANVLTF. The CDR3 bases are TGTGCCAGCATTGGGGGGAGCTCTGGGGCCAACGTCCTGACTTTC. The full variable domain, its missing parts supplied by reference TRBV28 and TRBJ2-6, is DVKVTQSSRYLVKRTGEKVFLECVQDMDHENMFWYRQDPGLGLRLIYFSYDVKMKEKGDIPEGYSVSREKKERFSLILESASTNQTSMYLCASIGGSSGANVLTFGAGSRLTVL.

The chain combines TRBV29-1 with TRBJ2-1; D is perhaps TRBD2 (5 bases). The CDR3 loop spans 12 amino acids. Germline CDR1 reads SQVTM; CDR2 reads ANQGSEA. The ends were cut back, 7 bases at V and 3 bases at J, with 10 bases in the middle. CDR3 residues: CSARTFYNEQFF. The CDR3 DNA reads TGCAGCGCCAGGACTTTCTACAATGAGCAGTTCTTC.

J is TRBJ1-2 and V is TRBV7-9; the match to TRBD1 covers 7 bases. V lost 5 bases to trimming and J lost 6 bases; unmatched junction nucleotides: 6. The CDR3 totals 13 residues. Germline V gene sequence: CDR1 SEHNR, CDR2 FQNEAQ (reference sequence). CDR3 amino acids: CASSTPTGNGYTF. For the CDR3, the DNA is TGTGCCAGCAGCACCCCGACAGGGAATGGCTACACCTTC.

The rearrangement joins TRBV27 to TRBJ1-1; 8 nucleotides match TRBD1. The V segment lost 5 bases and the J segment 5 bases; nucleotides outside the gene matches: 7. The germline V gene has CDR1 MNHEY and CDR2 SMNVEV (reference sequence). The CDR3 runs to 14 residues. CDR3 residues: CASSLGQGLTEAFF. The CDR3 coding sequence is TGTGCCAGCAGTCTCGGACAGGGACTAACTGAAGCTTTCTTT.

V gene TRBV6-6 combines with J gene TRBJ2-3; D ambiguous. The CDR3 contains 12 residues. Trimming shortened V by 4 bases and J by 3 bases, and 5 bases separated the two germline ends. Germline CDR1 MNHNY, CDR2 SVGAGI (reference sequence). The CDR3 region has the DNA TGTGCCAGCAGTTCCCTAACAGATACGCAGTATTTT. It encodes CASSSLTDTQYF.

The rearrangement joins TRBV6-6 to TRBJ2-1, with 11 bases aligning to TRBD1. Germline V CDR1 and CDR2: MNHNY, SVGAGI (reference sequence). V was pared by 6 bases and J by 3 bases, with 7 bases of the junction left unmatched. The CDR3 runs 16 residues. The CDR3 protein is CASRDRTGGGYNEQFF. The CDR3 coding sequence is TGTGCCAGCAGGGACCGGACAGGGGGCGGCTACAATGAGCAGTTCTTC.

This chain connects TRBV27 to TRBJ2-6; TRBD1 matches at 8 bases. Unmatched junction bases numbered 7, after V lost 5 bases and J lost 1 base. The CDR3 spans 17 residues. Germline lookup yields CDR1 MNHEY and CDR2 SMNVEV (reference sequence). This CDR3 is CASSPRTGLSGANVLTF. In DNA form, the CDR3 reads TGTGCCAGCAGTCCACGGACAGGGCTTTCTGGGGCCAACGTCCTGACTTTC.

This rearrangement joins TRBV14 to TRBJ1-1, with D perhaps TRBD1 (5 bases). Trimming cost V 4 bases and J 2 bases, with 8 bases left between them. The CDR3 runs to 13 residues. Germline loops: CDR1 SGHDN, CDR2 FVKESK. The CDR3 nucleotides are TGTGCCAGCAGCCGGCAGGGTAACACTGAAGCTTTCTTT. Amino acid sequence: CASSRQGNTEAFF.

V and J are TRBV5-1 and TRBJ2-3; 9 nucleotides line up with TRBD2. Looked up from germline, CDR1 is SGHRS and CDR2 is YFSETQ. V lost 0 bases, J lost 4 bases, and 3 bases stayed unmatched. This CDR3 has 15 amino acids. CDR3 in DNA: TGCGCCAGCAGCTTGGTGCGGGGGGGCGCAGATACGCAGTATTTT. The encoded protein is CASSLVRGGADTQYF.

The chain links TRBV15 to TRBJ2-4; 10 positions agree with TRBD1. The CDR3 has 15 residues. Trimming at V came to 0 bases and at J to 6 bases, leaving 2 bases not matched to a gene. CDR1 LNHNV and CDR2 YYDKDF come from the germline V gene (reference sequence). CDR3 protein: CATSREGQGGNIQYF. The CDR3 DNA reads as TGTGCCACCAGCAGAGAAGGACAGGGGGGAAACATTCAGTACTTC.

The rearrangement joins TRBV19 to TRBJ1-5; D is uncertain. The CDR3 is made up of 14 amino acids. Trimming pared 5 bases from V and 6 bases from J, leaving 14 bases between. CDR1 is LNHDA and CDR2 is SQIVND in the germline V gene (reference sequence). Written as DNA, the CDR3 is TGTGCCAGTAGTGAACCGACAAGCTCTCAGCCCCAGCATTTT. This gives the protein CASSEPTSSQPQHF.

The J gene is TRBJ1-1, the V gene TRBV6-6; TRBD1 matches 8 bases. The J segment lost 2 bases and the V segment lost 5 bases, leaving 7 bases of the junction unmatched. Germline V CDR1 and CDR2: MNHNY, SVGAGI (reference sequence). This CDR3 spans 15 amino acids. CDR3 amino acids: CASSATTGVNTEAFF. CDR3 coding DNA: TGTGCCAGCAGTGCTACGACAGGGGTTAACACTGAAGCTTTCTTT.

This clone was observed once. The chain links TRBV6-5 to TRBJ1-1; the match to TRBD1 covers 9 bases. Germline V gene data show CDR1 as MNHEY and CDR2 as SVGAGI. Germline trimming cut 5 bases from V and 4 bases from J; bases unmatched to any gene: 5. CDR3 length: 14 amino acids. The CDR3 sequence is CASSEGQGITEAFF. The CDR3 bases are TGTGCCAGCAGTGAGGGACAGGGAATCACTGAAGCTTTCTTT.

The chain links TRBV7-8 to TRBJ1-6; no clear D gene. This CDR3 region has 17 residues. The V and J ends lost 1 base and 0 bases respectively, with 10 bases between them. The germline gives CDR1 SGHVS, CDR2 FQNEAQ. The CDR3 DNA sequence: TGTGCCAGCAGCTTAGGGGCAAAGAGCTCCTATAATTCACCCCTCCACTTT. Translation: CASSLGAKSSYNSPLHF.

This clone was recorded once. This chain joins TRBV7-2 and TRBJ2-7, with 9 positions matching TRBD1. Germline loops: CDR1 SGHTA, CDR2 FQGNSA. J gave up 6 bases and V 6 bases, and 12 bases lay outside the gene matches. The CDR3 is 15 residues long. The CDR3 spells CASSFTGGVGSEQYF. The CDR3 region has the DNA TGTGCCAGCAGTTTTACAGGGGGCGTAGGAAGCGAGCAGTACTTC.

The chain recombines TRBV10-3 with TRBJ2-5, with TRBD2 identical over 7 bases. The CDR3 is 13 amino acids. After removal of 8 bases from V and 4 bases from J, the junction contained 7 bases not matched to a gene. In germline, CDR1 is ENHRY, CDR2 SYGVKD. CDR3 loop: CAIQAGSRETQYF. CDR3 sequence (DNA): TGTGCCATCCAAGCGGGGAGCAGAGAGACCCAGTACTTC.

This chain connects TRBV11-3 to TRBJ1-6; perhaps TRBD1 as D (5 bases). The CDR3 contains 14 residues. V was pared by 3 bases and J by 8 bases, with 11 bases between. Germline CDR1 reads SGHNT; CDR2 reads YENEEA. The CDR3 sequence is CASSFQGRDSPLHF. The CDR3 DNA reads TGTGCCAGCAGCTTCCAGGGTAGGGATTCACCCCTCCACTTT. Variable domain in full (rest from reference TRBV11-3 and TRBJ1-6): EAGVVQSPRYKIIEKKQPVAFWCNPISGHNTLYWYLQNLGQGPELLIRYENEEAVDDSQLPKDRFSAERLKGVDSTLKIQPAELGDSAVYLCASSFQGRDSPLHFGNGTRLTVT.

This clone occurred once. V and J are TRBV6-1 and TRBJ1-1, with 8 nucleotides matching TRBD1. With 8 bases clipped from V and 6 bases from J, the junction kept 11 bases outside the gene matches. CDR1 and CDR2 (germline): MNHNS, SASEGT. The CDR3 consists of 14 residues. The CDR3 loop reads CASGSRQGAPEAFF. CDR3 DNA: TGTGCCAGCGGGTCCCGCCAGGGGGCCCCTGAAGCTTTCTTT.

The rearrangement links TRBV19 to TRBJ1-5; D is perhaps TRBD1 (6 bases). V was shortened by 7 bases and J by 6 bases, with 13 bases between the two germline ends. There are 13 residues in the CDR3. Per germline, CDR1 LNHDA and CDR2 SQIVND (reference sequence). The CDR3 sequence is CASTLQGFQPQHF. As DNA, the CDR3 is TGTGCCAGTACCCTACAGGGATTTCAGCCCCAGCATTTT.

The chain has TRBV27 and TRBJ2-5, with a tentative D call TRBD2 (6 bases). The CDR3 loop spans 14 amino acids. V lost 5 bases and J lost 0, with 10 bases in between. Germline CDR1 and CDR2: MNHEY and SMNVEV (reference sequence). CDR3 sequence: CASSTKRDQETQYF. CDR3 coding DNA: TGTGCCAGCAGTACGAAGCGGGACCAAGAGACCCAGTACTTC.

The chain joins TRBV20-1 to TRBJ1-1; no definite D call. CDR1 and CDR2 (germline): DFQATT, SNEGSKA (reference sequence). Trimming left V 7 bases short and J 1 base short, with 7 bases between. The CDR3 runs to 11 residues. CDR3 protein: CSGRGNTEAFF. The CDR3, as DNA: TGCAGTGGACGGGGGAACACTGAAGCTTTCTTT.

The V and J genes are TRBV9 and TRBJ2-1, with 15 bases aligning to TRBD2. Losses at the gene ends were 4 bases for V and 2 bases for J; bases not matched to a gene: 10. From germline, CDR1 is SGDLS and CDR2 YYNGEE. The CDR3 totals 19 residues. CDR3: CASSLGLAGGNWAYNEQFF. In DNA, the CDR3 is TGTGCCAGCAGCCTGGGACTAGCGGGGGGAAATTGGGCCTACAATGAGCAGTTCTTC.

V gene TRBV6-5 combines with J gene TRBJ1-1; the match to TRBD1 covers 9 bases. The CDR3 consists of 14 residues. The J segment lost 5 bases and the V segment lost 4 bases, leaving 5 bases of the junction unmatched. CDR1 is MNHEY, CDR2 SVGAGI, per germline. Here the CDR3 reads CASSLTGGGTEAFF. DNA for the CDR3: TGTGCCAGCAGTTTGACAGGGGGAGGAACTGAAGCTTTCTTT.

The CDR3 region is CASSLMWGSQQETQYF. The CDR3 DNA follows: TGTGCCAGCAGCCTGATGTGGGGCAGCCAACAAGAGACCCAGTACTTC. This chain connects TRBV28 to TRBJ2-5; a weak D match, TRBD1 (5 bases). Germline-derived CDR1 and CDR2 are MDHEN and SYDVKM. The CDR3 has 16 residues. Trimming shortened V by 6 bases and J by 2 bases, and 19 bases separated the two germline ends. Using reference TRBV28 and TRBJ2-5 for the parts outside the CDR3, the full variable domain is DVKVTQSSRYLVKRTGEKVFLECVQDMDHENMFWYRQDPGLGLRLIYFSYDVKMKEKGDIPEGYSVSREKKERFSLILESASTNQTSMYLCASSLMWGSQQETQYFGPGTRLLVL.

The DNA of the CDR3 is TGTGCCAGCAGCTCGGGACTAGCGGGGGAACGAGAGACCCAGTACTTC. Translation: CASSSGLAGERETQYF. This chain joins TRBV7-8 and TRBJ2-5; 14 nucleotides agree with TRBD2. After removal of 4 bases from V and 4 bases from J, the junction contained 5 bases not matched to a gene. Germline V CDR1 and CDR2: SGHVS, FQNEAQ. The CDR3 contains 16 residues.

This clone appeared a few times. V and J are TRBV7-3 and TRBJ2-6; D gene uncertain. V lost 5 bases and J 0 bases, leaving 5 bases between the germline ends. Per germline, CDR1 SGHTA and CDR2 FQGTGA. The CDR3 has 14 residues. CDR3 residues: CASSPSSGANVLTF. The DNA for the CDR3 is TGTGCCAGCAGCCCTAGCTCTGGGGCCAACGTCCTGACTTTC.

V gene TRBV2 combines with J gene TRBJ1-2; a possible D gene is TRBD1 (5 bases). Trimming took 5 bases from V and 7 from J, leaving 17 bases between them. The CDR3 has 14 amino acids. Germline V gene lookup returns CDR1 SNHLY and CDR2 FYNNEI. The CDR3 coding sequence is TGTGCCAGCAGTCCCCTTACGACAGATAGTGGCTACACCTTC. This sequence encodes CASSPLTTDSGYTF. Full variable domain (remainder filled in from reference TRBV2 and TRBJ1-2): EPEVTQTPSHQVTQMGQEVILRCVPISNHLYFYWYRQILGQKVEFLVSFYNNEISEKSEIFDDQFSVERPDGSNFTLKIRSTKLEDSAMYFCASSPLTTDSGYTFGSGTRLTVV.